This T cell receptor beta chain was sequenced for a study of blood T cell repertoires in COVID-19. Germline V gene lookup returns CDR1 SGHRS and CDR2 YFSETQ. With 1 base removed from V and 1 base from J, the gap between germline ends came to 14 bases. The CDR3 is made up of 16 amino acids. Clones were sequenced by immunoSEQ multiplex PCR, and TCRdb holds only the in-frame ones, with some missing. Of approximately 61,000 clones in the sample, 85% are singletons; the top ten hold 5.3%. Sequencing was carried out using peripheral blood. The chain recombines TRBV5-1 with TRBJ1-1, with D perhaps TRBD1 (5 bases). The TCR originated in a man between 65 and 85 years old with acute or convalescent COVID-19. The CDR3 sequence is CASSLYQRGKNTEAFF. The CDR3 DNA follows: TGCGCCAGCAGCTTGTATCAAAGGGGTAAGAACACTGAAGCTTTCTTT.